These 8 T cell receptor beta chains share one sample of origin, sequenced in a study of identical twins. TCRdb reanalysed the 5' RACE reads using MiXCR and keeps one entry per CDR3 protein. This table has 210,000 or so distinct CDR3 sequences, around 8.1% appearing once. These same records also appear under a second study, on yellow fever vaccine responses in identical twins.

The sequencing sample was made of memory (CD45RO+) T cells sorted from blood. The receptor source for this set is a woman under 30 in good health.

In this sample, this clonotype turned up many times. The rearrangement uses TRBV6-9 and TRBJ2-2; perhaps TRBD2 as D (6 bases). V dropped 7 bases and J dropped 3 bases, with 18 bases sitting between them. The CDR3 has 16 residues. From germline, CDR1 is MNHGY and CDR2 SVAAGI. In nucleotides, the CDR3 is TGTGCCAGCATATTCGGCGGGGCGCGGGACACCGGGGAGCTGTTTTTT. Its protein product is CASIFGGARDTGELFF.

This clonotype turned up a few times. The chain employs TRBV28 and TRBJ2-5; D possibly corresponds to TRBD1 (6 bases). Per the germline V gene, CDR1 is MDHEN and CDR2 is SYDVKM. The length of the CDR3 is 15 residues. Trimming cost V 6 bases and J 5 bases, with 19 bases left between them. CDR3 sequence reads: CASSPGTQNRETQYF. The CDR3 DNA follows: TGTGCCAGCAGCCCTGGGACACAAAATAGGGAGACCCAGTACTTC. The full variable domain, in which reference TRBV28 and TRBJ2-5 provide the parts outside the CDR3, is DVKVTQSSRYLVKRTGEKVFLECVQDMDHENMFWYRQDPGLGLRLIYFSYDVKMKEKGDIPEGYSVSREKKERFSLILESASTNQTSMYLCASSPGTQNRETQYFGPGTRLLVL.

This clonotype was observed many times. The chain is built from TRBV4-2 and TRBJ1-5, with TRBD1 matching over 9 bases. Germline-derived CDR1 and CDR2 are LGHNA and YNFKEQ. The CDR3 totals 16 residues. The ends lost 0 bases at V and 6 bases at J; junction bases unmatched: 6. Here the CDR3 reads CASSQEPGQGGQPQHF. The CDR3 nucleotides read TGTGCCAGCAGCCAAGAGCCGGGACAGGGAGGTCAGCCCCAGCATTTT.

CDR3 sequence: CASSLHPKGREFHEQYF. The DNA of the CDR3 is TGTGCCAGCAGCTTACACCCCAAGGGGCGGGAGTTCCACGAGCAGTACTTC. The chain couples TRBV7-9 to TRBJ2-7, with 7 positions matching TRBD2. The junction had 15 bases not matched to a gene; V was cut back by 2 bases and J by 5 bases. Germline CDR1 SEHNR, CDR2 FQNEAQ (reference sequence). There are 17 residues in the CDR3.

This clonotype was found many times. This chain uses TRBV7-2 with TRBJ2-1, with TRBD2 matching 7 bases. CDR1 SGHTA and CDR2 FQGNSA come from the germline V gene. Trimming took 5 bases from V and 8 from J; bases not matched to a gene: 6. The CDR3 consists of 13 residues. In DNA form, the CDR3 reads TGTGCCAGCAGCCCCTCGACTAGCTATGAGCAGTTCTTC. Its translation is CASSPSTSYEQFF.

This clonotype came up many times. The chain uses TRBV27 and TRBJ1-6; the D gene is possibly TRBD1 (5 bases). V dropped 5 bases and J dropped 11 bases, with 13 bases sitting between them. Germline values: CDR1 MNHEY, CDR2 SMNVEV (reference sequence). The CDR3 extends over 13 amino acids. CDR3 nucleotide sequence: TGTGCCAGCAGTATTCAGGGTTGGGCACCCCTCCACTTT. Protein: CASSIQGWAPLHF.

This rearrangement joins TRBV30 to TRBJ2-3, with D tentatively TRBD1 or TRBD2 (7 bases each). The CDR3 covers 13 residues. In germline, CDR1 is GTSNPN, CDR2 SVGIG (reference sequence). V lost 2 bases to trimming and J lost 6 bases, with 12 bases between them. CDR3 sequence (DNA): TGTGCCTGGAGTACCAGGGGGGGTGATACGCAGTATTTT. Its protein product is CAWSTRGGDTQYF. The complete variable domain, with remaining parts taken from reference TRBV30 and TRBJ2-3, reads SQTIHQWPATLVQPVGSPLSLECTVEGTSNPNLYWYRQAAGRGLQLLFYSVGIGQISSEVPQNLSASRPQDRQFILSSKKLLLSDSGFYLCAWSTRGGDTQYFGPGTRLTVL.

V usage is TRBV10-3 and J usage is TRBJ1-1; 7 bases fit TRBD1. CDR1 ENHRY and CDR2 SYGVKD come from the germline V gene. The CDR3 is 14 amino acids. With V trimmed by 6 bases and J by 3 bases, 7 bases remained unmatched. CDR3 sequence (DNA): TGTGCCATCAGGACACAGGGGACGGACACTGAAGCTTTCTTT. Encoded protein: CAIRTQGTDTEAFF.